This T cell receptor beta chain was sequenced during a study of blood T cell repertoires in COVID-19. Study context: From the United States, Italy and Spain came samples of acute and convalescent COVID-19. PBMCs, B-cell-depleted T cells, or T cells were the source of the cDNA or gDNA that made up the material.

Assay used: immunoSEQ multiplex PCR; TCRdb lists only in-frame clones, some missing. The table shows 45,000 or so clones, with 83% occurring only once. This clone was seen a single time. The V end lost 7 bases, the J end lost 4 bases, and 13 bases lay between the germline ends. Germline CDR1 reads GTSNPN; CDR2 reads SVGIG (reference sequence). The CDR3 runs 12 residues. Sequencing was done on a sample of peripheral blood. This chain connects TRBV30 to TRBJ1-1; a weak D match, TRBD1 (6 bases). The sequence came from a man older than 75 in a cohort sampled during active COVID-19. CDR3 region: CASQGYGTEAFF. DNA for the CDR3: TGTGCCTCACAGGGTTACGGCACTGAAGCTTTCTTT.